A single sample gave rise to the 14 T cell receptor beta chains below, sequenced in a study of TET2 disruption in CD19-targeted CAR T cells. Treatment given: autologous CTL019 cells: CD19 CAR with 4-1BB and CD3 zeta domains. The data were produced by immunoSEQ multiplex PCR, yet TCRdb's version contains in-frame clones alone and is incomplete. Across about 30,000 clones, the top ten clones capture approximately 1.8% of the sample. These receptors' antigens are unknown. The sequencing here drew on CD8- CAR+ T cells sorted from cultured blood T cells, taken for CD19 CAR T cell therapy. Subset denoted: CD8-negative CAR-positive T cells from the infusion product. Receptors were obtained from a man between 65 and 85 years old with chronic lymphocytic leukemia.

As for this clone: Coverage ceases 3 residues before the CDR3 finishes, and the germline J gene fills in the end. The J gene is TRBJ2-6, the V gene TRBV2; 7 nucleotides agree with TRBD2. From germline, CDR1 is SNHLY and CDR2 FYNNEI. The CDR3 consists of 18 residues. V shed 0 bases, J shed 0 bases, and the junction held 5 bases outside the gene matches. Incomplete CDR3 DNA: TGTGCCAGCAGTGAAGCGGGGAGGGGAAGCTCTGGGGCCAACGTC. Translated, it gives CASSEAGRGSSGANV. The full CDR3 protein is CASSEAGRGSSGANVLTF. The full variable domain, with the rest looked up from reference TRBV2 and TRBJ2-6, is EPEVTQTPSHQVTQMGQEVILRCVPISNHLYFYWYRQILGQKVEFLVSFYNNEISEKSEIFDDQFSVERPDGSNFTLKIRSTKLEDSAMYFCASSEAGRGSSGANVLTFGAGSRLTVL.

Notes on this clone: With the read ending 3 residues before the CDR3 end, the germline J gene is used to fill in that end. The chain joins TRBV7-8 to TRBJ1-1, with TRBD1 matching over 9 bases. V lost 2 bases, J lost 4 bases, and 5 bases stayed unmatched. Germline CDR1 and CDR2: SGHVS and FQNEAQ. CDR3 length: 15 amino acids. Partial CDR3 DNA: TGTGCCAGCAGCTTATGGACAGGGGTGGGCACTGAA. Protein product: CASSLWTGVGTE. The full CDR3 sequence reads CASSLWTGVGTEAFF.

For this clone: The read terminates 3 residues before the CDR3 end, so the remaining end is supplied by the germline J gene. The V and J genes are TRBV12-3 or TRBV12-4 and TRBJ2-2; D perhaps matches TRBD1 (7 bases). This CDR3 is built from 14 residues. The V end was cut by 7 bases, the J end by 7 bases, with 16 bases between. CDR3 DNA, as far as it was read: TGTGCCAGCAAGGCAGGGGGGCTATTCGGGGAG. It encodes CASKAGGLFGE. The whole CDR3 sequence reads CASKAGGLFGELFF.

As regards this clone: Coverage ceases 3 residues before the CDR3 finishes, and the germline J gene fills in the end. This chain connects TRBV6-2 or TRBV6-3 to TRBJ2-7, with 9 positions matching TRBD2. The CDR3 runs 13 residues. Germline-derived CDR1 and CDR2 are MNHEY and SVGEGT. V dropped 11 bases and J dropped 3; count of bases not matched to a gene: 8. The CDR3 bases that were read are TGTGCCGTCCAGCGGGGGGCTTTCTACGAG. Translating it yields CAVQRGAFYE. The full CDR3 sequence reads CAVQRGAFYEQYF.

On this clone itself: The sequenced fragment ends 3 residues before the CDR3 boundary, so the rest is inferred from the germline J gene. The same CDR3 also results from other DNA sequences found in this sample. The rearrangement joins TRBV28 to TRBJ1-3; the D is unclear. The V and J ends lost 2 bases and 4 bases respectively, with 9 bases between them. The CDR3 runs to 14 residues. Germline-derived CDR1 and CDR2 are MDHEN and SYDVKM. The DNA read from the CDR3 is TGTGCCAGCAGTTTAACGGGGTGGGGAAACACC. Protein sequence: CASSLTGWGNT. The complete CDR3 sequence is CASSLTGWGNTIYF.

CDR3 bases read: TGCAGCGTTGAAAGACAGGGGGCGGGTGAA. The encoded protein is CSVERQGAGE. The entire CDR3 protein is CSVERQGAGEYTF. J is TRBJ1-2 and V is TRBV29-1, with 10 bases matching TRBD1. Read coverage stops 3 residues before the CDR3 terminus; the germline J gene supplies the remainder. The germline CDR1 and CDR2 sequences are SQVTM and ANQGSEA. The CDR3 is 13 amino acids.

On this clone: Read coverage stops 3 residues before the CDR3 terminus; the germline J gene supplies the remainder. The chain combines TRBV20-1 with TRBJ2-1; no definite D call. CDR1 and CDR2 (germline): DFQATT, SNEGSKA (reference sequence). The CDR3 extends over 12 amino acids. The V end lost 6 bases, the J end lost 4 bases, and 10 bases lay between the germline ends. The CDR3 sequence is CSAQREYNEQFF. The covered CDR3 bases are TGCAGTGCGCAGAGAGAGTACAATGAG.

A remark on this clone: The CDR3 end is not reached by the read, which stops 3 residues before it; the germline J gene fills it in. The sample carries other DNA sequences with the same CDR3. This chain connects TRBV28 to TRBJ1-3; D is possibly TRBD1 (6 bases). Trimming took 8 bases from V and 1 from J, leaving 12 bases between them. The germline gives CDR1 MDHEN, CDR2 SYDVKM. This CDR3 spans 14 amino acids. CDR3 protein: CASWTGTSGNTIYF. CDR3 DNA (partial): TGTGCCAGCTGGACCGGGACATCTGGAAACACC.

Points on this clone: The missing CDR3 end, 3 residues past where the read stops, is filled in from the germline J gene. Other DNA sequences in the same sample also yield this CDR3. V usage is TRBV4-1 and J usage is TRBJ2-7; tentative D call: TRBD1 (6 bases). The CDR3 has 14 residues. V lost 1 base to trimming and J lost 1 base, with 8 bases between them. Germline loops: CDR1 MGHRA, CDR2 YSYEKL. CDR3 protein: CASSQGTASYEQYF. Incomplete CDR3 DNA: TGCGCCAGCAGCCAAGGGACAGCTTCCTACGAG.

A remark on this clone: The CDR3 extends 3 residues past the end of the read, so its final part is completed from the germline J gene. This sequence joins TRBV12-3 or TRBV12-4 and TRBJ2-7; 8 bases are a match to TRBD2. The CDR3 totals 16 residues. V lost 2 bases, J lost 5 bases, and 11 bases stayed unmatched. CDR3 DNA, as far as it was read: TGTGCCAGCAGTTTAACCCCCTCCGGGGGGGTCCACGAG. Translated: CASSLTPSGGVHE. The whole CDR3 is CASSLTPSGGVHEQYF.

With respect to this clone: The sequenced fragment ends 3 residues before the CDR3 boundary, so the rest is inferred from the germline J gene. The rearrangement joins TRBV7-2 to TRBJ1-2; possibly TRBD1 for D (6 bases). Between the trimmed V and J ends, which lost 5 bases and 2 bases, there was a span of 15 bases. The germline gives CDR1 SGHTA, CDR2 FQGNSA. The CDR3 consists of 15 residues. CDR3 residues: CASSPQGPLNYGYTF. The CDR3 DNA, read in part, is TGTGCCAGCAGCCCGCAGGGGCCCCTAAACTATGGC.

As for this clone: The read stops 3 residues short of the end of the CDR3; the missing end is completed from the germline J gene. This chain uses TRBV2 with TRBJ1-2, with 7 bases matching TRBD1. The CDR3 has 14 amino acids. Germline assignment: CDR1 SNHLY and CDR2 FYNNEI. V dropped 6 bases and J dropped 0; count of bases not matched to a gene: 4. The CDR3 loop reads CASRGDSSNYGYTF. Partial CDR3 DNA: TGTGCCAGCAGGGGGGACAGCTCTAACTATGGC.

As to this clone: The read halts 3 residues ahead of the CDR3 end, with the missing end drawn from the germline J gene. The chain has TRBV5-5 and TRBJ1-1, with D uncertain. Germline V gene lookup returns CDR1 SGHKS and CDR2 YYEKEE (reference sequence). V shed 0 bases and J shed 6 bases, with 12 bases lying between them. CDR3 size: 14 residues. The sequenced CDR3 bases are TGTGCCAGCAGCTTGGCCCCCTCAGTGGCTGAA. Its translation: CASSLAPSVAE. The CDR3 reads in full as CASSLAPSVAEAFF.

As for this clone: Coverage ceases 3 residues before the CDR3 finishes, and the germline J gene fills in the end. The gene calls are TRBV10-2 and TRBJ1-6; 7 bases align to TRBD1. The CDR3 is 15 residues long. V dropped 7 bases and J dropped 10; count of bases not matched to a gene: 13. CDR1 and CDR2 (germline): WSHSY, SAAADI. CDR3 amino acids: CASTEPRQGRSPLHF. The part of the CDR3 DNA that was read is TGCGCCAGCACCGAACCCAGACAGGGCAGATCACCC.